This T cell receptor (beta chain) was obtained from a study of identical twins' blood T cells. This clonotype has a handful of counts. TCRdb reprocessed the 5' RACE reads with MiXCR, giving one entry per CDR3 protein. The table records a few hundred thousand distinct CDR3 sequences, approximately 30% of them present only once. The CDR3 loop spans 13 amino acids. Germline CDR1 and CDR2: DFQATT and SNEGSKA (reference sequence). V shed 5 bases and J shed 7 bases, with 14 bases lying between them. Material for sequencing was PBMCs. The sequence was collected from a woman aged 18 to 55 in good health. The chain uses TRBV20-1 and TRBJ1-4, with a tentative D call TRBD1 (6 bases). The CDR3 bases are TGCAGTGCTTTGACCCAGGGGCGTGAAAAACTGTTTTTT. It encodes CSALTQGREKLFF.